One and the same sample provided the 8 T cell receptor beta chains below, sequenced in a study of shared T cell receptors in the human thymus. The table came from immunoSEQ multiplex PCR; TCRdb's copy has only in-frame clones and leaves some out. This table has 450,000 to 650,000 clones, approximately 80% appearing once. The data were also submitted as part of a second study, on human thymus T cells.

The specimen was thymocytes. The source is a boy in the first two years of life with a congenital heart defect.

This chain joins TRBV5-6 and TRBJ2-7; 7 nucleotides agree with TRBD2. The ends lost 4 bases at V and 3 bases at J; junction bases unmatched: 10. The CDR3 is 15 amino acids. Germline V gene data show CDR1 as SGHDT and CDR2 as YYEEEE. This chain's CDR3 is CASSPLPGTNYEQYF. The DNA for the CDR3 is TGTGCCAGCAGCCCCTTACCCGGGACTAACTACGAGCAGTACTTC.

The CDR3 spells CASSRRGGAPDTQYF. CDR3 DNA: TGTGCCAGCAGCCGTCGCGGGGGTGCCCCAGATACGCAGTATTTT. The chain recombines TRBV7-9 with TRBJ2-3; 7 bases are a match to TRBD2. This CDR3 spans 15 amino acids. The V and J ends lost 5 bases and 4 bases, in that order; junction bases with no gene match: 9. Germline CDR1 reads SEHNR; CDR2 reads FQNEAQ (reference sequence).

V and J are TRBV25-1 and TRBJ2-7; 9 bases line up with TRBD1. The germline V gene encodes CDR1 MGHDK and CDR2 SYGVNS. The V segment lost 3 bases and the J segment 3 bases; nucleotides outside the gene matches: 9. This CDR3 contains 16 residues. The CDR3 DNA sequence: TGTGCCAGCAGTGACGTGAATCCGGACAGGGGCTACGAGCAGTACTTC. Its protein is CASSDVNPDRGYEQYF.

The rearrangement joins TRBV29-1 to TRBJ1-2; 7 nucleotides agree with TRBD1. The CDR3 has 14 amino acids. Losses at the gene ends were 7 bases for V and 7 bases for J; bases not matched to a gene: 15. The germline V gene encodes CDR1 SQVTM and CDR2 ANQGSEA. The CDR3 sequence is CSAWTGGAGGGYTF. DNA for the CDR3: TGCAGCGCCTGGACAGGAGGAGCCGGTGGTGGCTACACCTTC.

The chain is built from TRBV5-1 and TRBJ1-3, with 7 bases lining up with TRBD1. Germline V gene sequence: CDR1 SGHRS, CDR2 YFSETQ. CDR3 length equals 13 residues. V shed 0 bases, J shed 8 bases, and the junction held 2 bases outside the gene matches. This CDR3 is CASSLGQGDTIYF. The CDR3 DNA is TGCGCCAGCAGCTTGGGTCAGGGGGACACCATATATTTT.

V and J are TRBV7-6 and TRBJ1-4; no firm D call. The CDR3 consists of 17 residues. Trimming took 1 base from V and 0 from J, leaving 12 bases between them. Germline V gives CDR1 SGHVS, CDR2 FNYEAQ. For the CDR3, the DNA is TGTGCCAGCAGCTTAGAAGGGCGGCGGGCAACTAATGAAAAACTGTTTTTT. Protein sequence: CASSLEGRRATNEKLFF.

The V and J genes are TRBV27 and TRBJ1-1; D ambiguous. V was clipped by 4 bases and J by 1 base, with 16 bases between them. Germline lookup yields CDR1 MNHEY and CDR2 SMNVEV (reference sequence). This CDR3 is built from 16 residues. CDR3 nucleotide sequence: TGTGCCAGCAGTTCATGGCGAGGCTTCGAGAACACTGAAGCTTTCTTT. Protein sequence: CASSSWRGFENTEAFF.

The CDR3 DNA reads as TGTGCCAGCAGCGAGGGACAGGGGGCGGACGAGCAGTACTTC. This encodes CASSEGQGADEQYF. This chain links TRBV11-2 with TRBJ2-7; 12 bases are a match to TRBD1. J gave up 5 bases and V 5 bases, and 4 bases lay outside the gene matches. This CDR3 spans 14 amino acids. Germline CDR1 SGHAT, CDR2 FQNNGV.